Below are 20 T cell receptor beta chains sequenced from a single sample in a study of blood T cell repertoires in COVID-19. Sequenced by immunoSEQ multiplex PCR; TCRdb stores in-frame clones only, minus some. The data contain approximately 150,000 clones, just under 90% of them seen just once; the ten biggest clones take up 8.5% to 9.5%. What was sequenced was peripheral blood. These receptors originate from a woman aged 45-65 years with active or convalescent COVID-19.

The V and J genes are TRBV18 and TRBJ2-1; 9 bases match TRBD1. The CDR3 has 15 amino acids. Germline V lookup: CDR1 KGHSH, CDR2 LQKENI. The ends lost 2 bases at V and 6 bases at J; junction bases unmatched: 5. The CDR3 DNA reads as TGTGCCAGCTCACCATGGACAGGGGCGGTCAATGAGCAGTTCTTC. This encodes CASSPWTGAVNEQFF.

Concerning this clone itself: The same CDR3 is also encoded by other DNA sequences in this sample. This chain uses TRBV18 with TRBJ2-1; possibly TRBD2 for D (6 bases). V was clipped by 4 bases and J by 5 bases, with 9 bases between them. In germline, CDR1 is KGHSH, CDR2 LQKENI. The CDR3 extends over 13 amino acids. CDR3 protein: CASSRGLNNEQFF. CDR3 in DNA: TGTGCCAGCTCACGGGGACTCAACAATGAGCAGTTCTTC.

The chain joins TRBV11-2 to TRBJ2-3; 7 bases are a match to TRBD2. V lost 4 bases and J lost 0; bases outside the gene matches: 13. The CDR3 has 18 amino acids. Germline values: CDR1 SGHAT, CDR2 FQNNGV. In DNA, the CDR3 is TGTGCCAGCAGCTCGCCCGCGGCGGGAGTAACTAGCACAGATACGCAGTATTTT. It specifies CASSSPAAGVTSTDTQYF.

V and J are TRBV6-5 and TRBJ1-6, with TRBD1 matching 7 bases. V shed 6 bases and J 9 bases; nucleotides not matched to a gene: 11. Germline loops: CDR1 MNHEY, CDR2 SVGAGI. CDR3 length: 15 residues. The CDR3 is CASRNSDRVASPLHF. CDR3 sequence (DNA): TGTGCCAGCAGAAACTCTGACAGGGTAGCTTCACCCCTCCACTTT.

The chain employs TRBV30 and TRBJ1-2, with TRBD1 matching 7 bases. The CDR3 sequence is 14 residues long. CDR1 GTSNPN and CDR2 SVGIG come from the germline V gene (reference sequence). The V gene end was trimmed by 1 base and the J gene end by 2 bases; junction bases not matched to a gene: 4. The chain's CDR3 is CAWSASTGNYGYTF. CDR3 DNA sequence: TGTGCCTGGAGTGCCTCGACAGGGAACTATGGCTACACCTTC.

The chain combines TRBV19 with TRBJ2-2; 9 nucleotides agree with TRBD2. Germline trimming cut 7 bases from V and 6 bases from J; bases unmatched to any gene: 6. CDR1 and CDR2 (germline): LNHDA, SQIVND (reference sequence). The CDR3 totals 14 residues. The CDR3 loop reads CASTLAGSPGELFF. CDR3 bases: TGTGCCAGTACCCTAGCGGGAAGTCCCGGGGAGCTGTTTTTT.

The chain is built from TRBV15 and TRBJ1-1; D is unclear. Trimming took 0 bases from V and 6 from J, leaving 14 bases between them. Germline V gene lookup returns CDR1 LNHNV and CDR2 YYDKDF (reference sequence). This CDR3 is 15 amino acids long. The CDR3 is CATSREGDGRAEAFF. The DNA of the CDR3 is TGTGCCACCAGCAGAGAGGGAGACGGGAGGGCTGAAGCTTTCTTT.

The chain combines TRBV28 with TRBJ1-5; 10 bases agree with TRBD1. The CDR3 runs to 16 residues. Trimming took 6 bases from V and 5 from J; bases not matched to a gene: 10. CDR1 is MDHEN and CDR2 is SYDVKM in the germline V gene. In nucleotides, the CDR3 is TGTGCCAGCAGGGGCCCGGGACAGGGGTACGATCAGCCCCAGCATTTT. This gives the protein CASRGPGQGYDQPQHF.

The chain employs TRBV19 and TRBJ1-2; D perhaps matches TRBD1 (5 bases). From germline, CDR1 is LNHDA and CDR2 SQIVND (reference sequence). Trimming took 9 bases from V and 2 from J, leaving 10 bases between them. The length of the CDR3 is 12 residues. This chain's CDR3 is CASTTGNYGYTF. CDR3 coding DNA: TGTGCCAGCACTACAGGCAACTATGGCTACACCTTC. Full variable domain (missing parts from reference TRBV19 and TRBJ1-2): DGGITQSPKYLFRKEGQNVTLSCEQNLNHDAMYWYRQDPGQGLRLIYYSQIVNDFQKGDIAEGYSVSREKKESFPLTVTSAQKNPTAFYLCASTTGNYGYTFGSGTRLTVV.

CDR3 bases: TGTGCCAGCAGCCAATCTGCAGGGAACAATCAGCCCCAGCATTTT. This sequence encodes CASSQSAGNNQPQHF. The V and J genes are TRBV3-1 (or the pseudogene TRBV3-2) and TRBJ1-5, with a possible D match to TRBD1 (5 bases). The V and J ends lost 2 bases and 3 bases respectively, with 11 bases between them. The CDR3 spans 15 residues. The germline V gene has CDR1 LGHDT and CDR2 YNNKEL (reference sequence).

The V gene is TRBV7-2, the J gene TRBJ2-2; D remains unclear. The CDR3 is 15 amino acids. V was shortened by 5 bases and J by 2 bases, with 12 bases between the two germline ends. Germline CDR1 is SGHTA and CDR2 is FQGNSA. CDR3 DNA: TGTGCCAGCAGCCCCCGATTAGTAAACACCGGGGAGCTGTTTTTT. Translation gives CASSPRLVNTGELFF. The entire variable domain, with the rest obtained from reference TRBV7-2 and TRBJ2-2, is as follows: GAGVSQSPSNKVTEKGKDVELRCDPISGHTALYWYRQSLGQGLEFLIYFQGNSAPDKSGLPSDRFSAERTGGSVSTLTIQRTQQEDSAVYLCASSPRLVNTGELFFGEGSRLTVL.

This clone was detected only a few times. The chain has TRBV18 and TRBJ2-1; 8 bases line up with TRBD1. The CDR3 has 15 residues. Germline CDR1 KGHSH, CDR2 LQKENI. J gave up 7 bases and V 2 bases, and 7 bases lay outside the gene matches. The CDR3 coding sequence is TGTGCCAGCTCACCAGTGTCCACAGGGGGGAATGAGCAGTTCTTC. Protein product: CASSPVSTGGNEQFF. The full variable domain, completed using reference TRBV18 and TRBJ2-1, is NAGVMQNPRHLVRRRGQEARLRCSPMKGHSHVYWYRQLPEEGLKFMVYLQKENIIDESGMPKERFSAEFPKEGPSILRIQQVVRGDSAAYFCASSPVSTGGNEQFFGPGTRLTVL.

The V and J genes are TRBV11-2 and TRBJ1-1; TRBD1 is a possible D gene (5 bases). The CDR3 extends over 13 amino acids. The germline V gene has CDR1 SGHAT and CDR2 FQNNGV. Deletions cut 5 bases from V and 1 base from J, with 8 bases between. This CDR3 reads CASSVDRNTEAFF. The CDR3 DNA sequence: TGTGCCAGCAGCGTCGACAGGAACACTGAAGCTTTCTTT.

The gene calls are TRBV29-1 and TRBJ2-7; 7 bases are a match to TRBD2. J lost 5 bases, V lost 6 bases, and 10 bases had no gene match. Germline CDR1 SQVTM, CDR2 ANQGSEA. This CDR3 spans 13 amino acids. The CDR3 here is CSVGGTFQDEQYF. CDR3 sequence (DNA): TGCAGCGTGGGGGGGACGTTCCAGGACGAGCAGTACTTC.

The chain recombines TRBV29-1 with TRBJ1-2, with D unclear. CDR3 length: 12 residues. Germline CDR1 reads SQVTM; CDR2 reads ANQGSEA. Trimming removed 4 bases at V and 4 bases at J, with 10 bases between. The CDR3 is CSVVFSTYGYTF. Here the CDR3 DNA reads TGCAGCGTTGTTTTTAGCACCTATGGCTACACCTTC.

This clone has a single count. The rearrangement joins TRBV5-5 to TRBJ2-1; a possible D gene is TRBD1 (6 bases). Germline lookup yields CDR1 SGHKS and CDR2 YYEKEE (reference sequence). The CDR3 is 16 amino acids. The V end was cut by 3 bases, the J end by 2 bases, with 15 bases between. CDR3 residues: CASSSSPRDTYNEQFF. CDR3 DNA: TGTGCCAGCAGCTCATCCCCCAGGGACACCTACAATGAGCAGTTCTTC.

The rearrangement uses TRBV3-1 (or the pseudogene TRBV3-2) and TRBJ1-2, with D unresolved. The CDR3 has 13 residues. Trimming removed 1 base at V and 3 bases at J, with 6 bases between. Germline-derived CDR1 and CDR2 are LGHDT and YNNKEL (reference sequence). The CDR3 is CASSQVYYYGYTF. The CDR3 coding sequence is TGTGCCAGCAGCCAAGTCTACTACTATGGCTACACCTTC.

The CDR3 DNA reads TGCGCCAGCAGCTTGGGGACTAGCGGGAGCACAGATACGCAGTATTTT. Amino acids: CASSLGTSGSTDTQYF. This chain uses TRBV5-1 with TRBJ2-3; 11 positions match TRBD2. This CDR3 comprises 16 residues. V shed 0 bases, J shed 0 bases, and the junction held 0 bases outside the gene matches. Germline V gene sequence: CDR1 SGHRS, CDR2 YFSETQ.

The V and J genes are TRBV30 and TRBJ2-7; TRBD2 is a possible D gene (5 bases). The V end was cut by 0 bases, the J end by 0 bases, with 15 bases between. The CDR3 has 16 amino acids. The germline CDR1 and CDR2 sequences are GTSNPN and SVGIG (reference sequence). The CDR3 bases are TGTGCCTGGAGTGTACTAGACTTTTCAAGCTCCTACGAGCAGTACTTC. This codes for CAWSVLDFSSSYEQYF.

The rearrangement uses TRBV2 and TRBJ2-7; 7 bases map to TRBD1. Germline V gene sequence: CDR1 SNHLY, CDR2 FYNNEI. The CDR3 has 14 amino acids. The ends lost 7 bases at V and 1 base at J; junction bases unmatched: 7. The CDR3 region is CASTPDRVSYEQYF. CDR3 nucleotides: TGTGCCAGCACCCCAGACAGGGTATCCTACGAGCAGTACTTC.